Shown below are 8 T cell receptor beta chains from a single sample sequenced in a study of regulatory T cells in long-lasting Graves disease. Arm-PCR of CDR3 regions and iRepertoire HTBI primers were the basis on which TCR beta libraries were built. From the multiplex PCR reads, TCRdb called clonotypes with MiXCR, one entry per CDR3 protein. Of around 400,000 distinct CDR3 sequences detected, around 15% appear once; the ten largest clones hold about a fifth. The sample's time point: newly diagnosed GD, antithyroid drugs for less than 3 months. The TCR library used RNA extracted from PBMCs. Sequenced here: peripheral blood mononuclear cells (PBMCs), sampled at new diagnosis, from a patient treated with antithyroid drugs. Receptor source: a female donor with Graves disease.

The genes are TRBV25-1 and TRBJ1-2; unclear D gene. Germline values: CDR1 MGHDK, CDR2 SYGVNS. The CDR3 sequence is 15 residues long. The ends were cut back, 1 base at V and 2 bases at J, with 11 bases in the middle. The CDR3 sequence: CASSESGRLNYGYTF. Written as DNA, the CDR3 is TGTGCCAGCAGTGAATCAGGACGGCTCAACTATGGCTACACCTTC.

The chain recombines TRBV27 with TRBJ2-5; D unclear. V lost 0 bases and J 5 bases, leaving 10 bases between the germline ends. Germline V lookup: CDR1 MNHEY, CDR2 SMNVEV (reference sequence). CDR3 length: 14 residues. This CDR3 is CASSLSWAGETQYF. DNA of the CDR3: TGTGCCAGCAGTTTATCCTGGGCCGGGGAGACCCAGTACTTC.

At least ten counts were recorded for this clonotype. The rearrangement joins TRBV4-3 to TRBJ2-1; D remains ambiguous. This CDR3 has 16 residues. V was clipped by 0 bases and J by 5 bases, with 14 bases between them. CDR1 is LGHNA, CDR2 YSLEER, per germline. This CDR3 reads CASSQDSLGRNNEQFF. The CDR3 nucleotides are TGCGCCAGCAGCCAAGACTCCCTCGGACGGAACAATGAGCAGTTCTTC.

In its sample, this clonotype was seen many times. This sequence joins TRBV11-2 and TRBJ2-3, with 10 bases lining up with TRBD2. The CDR3 has 19 residues. Germline V lookup: CDR1 SGHAT, CDR2 FQNNGV. Trimming cost V 1 base and J 1 base; bases outside gene matches: 11. The CDR3 DNA follows: TGTGCCAGCAGCTTAGGAACACTAGCGGGGTGGGCGCGCACAGATACGCAGTATTTT. Translation gives CASSLGTLAGWARTDTQYF. Full variable domain (remainder filled in from reference TRBV11-2 and TRBJ2-3): EAGVAQSPRYKIIEKRQSVAFWCNPISGHATLYWYQQILGQGPKLLIQFQNNGVVDDSQLPKDRFSAERLKGVDSTLKIQPAKLEDSAVYLCASSLGTLAGWARTDTQYFGPGTRLTVL.

This clonotype was counted many times. V is TRBV7-9 and J is TRBJ2-1, with 7 bases fitting TRBD2. Germline V gives CDR1 SEHNR, CDR2 FQNEAQ (reference sequence). The CDR3 has 16 amino acids. V trimming: 5 bases; J trimming: 5 bases; junction bases outside the gene matches: 12. The CDR3 protein is CASSPLVAGGHNEQFF. The DNA for the CDR3 is TGTGCCAGCAGCCCCCTCGTAGCGGGCGGACACAATGAGCAGTTCTTC.

This clonotype appeared many times. V usage is TRBV7-2 and J usage is TRBJ2-1; D remains unclear. Germline V gives CDR1 SGHTA, CDR2 FQGNSA. Trimming cost V 5 bases and J 3 bases, with 11 bases left between them. This CDR3 is 14 amino acids long. CDR3 sequence (DNA): TGTGCCAGCAGCCCCTTGGCCCTCTACAATGAGCAGTTCTTC. Protein: CASSPLALYNEQFF.

There are many counts of this clonotype. This chain joins TRBV5-4 and TRBJ2-2; D may match TRBD1 or TRBD2 (6 bases each). V lost 3 bases to trimming and J lost 5 bases, with 20 bases between them. The germline V gene encodes CDR1 SGHNT and CDR2 YYREEE (reference sequence). This CDR3 spans 17 amino acids. CDR3 region: CASSWGVNRDRTGELFF. DNA of the CDR3: TGTGCCAGCAGCTGGGGGGTGAACAGGGATCGGACCGGGGAGCTGTTTTTT.

The chain recombines TRBV14 with TRBJ2-7; D gene uncertain. This CDR3 is built from 13 residues. The V end lost 0 bases, the J end lost 6 bases, and 9 bases lay between the germline ends. Germline V CDR1 and CDR2: SGHDN, FVKESK. This CDR3 is CASSQDGNLEQYF. CDR3 nucleotides: TGTGCCAGCAGCCAAGATGGGAACCTCGAGCAGTACTTC.